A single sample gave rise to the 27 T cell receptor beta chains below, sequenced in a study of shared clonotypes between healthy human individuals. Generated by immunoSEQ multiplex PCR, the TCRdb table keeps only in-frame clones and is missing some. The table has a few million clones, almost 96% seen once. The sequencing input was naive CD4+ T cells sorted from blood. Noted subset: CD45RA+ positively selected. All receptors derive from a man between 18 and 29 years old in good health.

CDR3 DNA: TGTGCCAGCAGCTTAGATAACGAGCGGGGCTCCTACGAGCAGTACTTC. This sequence encodes CASSLDNERGSYEQYF. This rearrangement joins TRBV11-2 to TRBJ2-7; 7 nucleotides line up with TRBD2. Per germline, CDR1 SGHAT and CDR2 FQNNGV. The CDR3 runs 16 residues. The J segment lost 0 bases and the V segment lost 0 bases, leaving 5 bases of the junction unmatched.

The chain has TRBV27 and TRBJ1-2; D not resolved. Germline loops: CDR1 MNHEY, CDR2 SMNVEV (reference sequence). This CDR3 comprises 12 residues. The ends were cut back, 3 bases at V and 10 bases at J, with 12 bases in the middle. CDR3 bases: TGTGCCAGCAGTTTGGAAGGGTCGACCTACACCTTC. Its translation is CASSLEGSTYTF.

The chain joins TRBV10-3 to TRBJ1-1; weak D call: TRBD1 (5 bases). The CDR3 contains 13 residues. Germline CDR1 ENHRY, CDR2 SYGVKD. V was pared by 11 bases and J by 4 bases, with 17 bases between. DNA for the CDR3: TGTGCCGTTGGGAGGGGATATGGCACTGAAGCTTTCTTT. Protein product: CAVGRGYGTEAFF.

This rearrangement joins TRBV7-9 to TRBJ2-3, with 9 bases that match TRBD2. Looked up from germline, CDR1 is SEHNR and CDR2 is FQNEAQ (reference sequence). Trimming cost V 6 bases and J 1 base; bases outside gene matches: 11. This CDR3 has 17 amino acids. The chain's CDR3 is CASSSPPGLARTDTQYF. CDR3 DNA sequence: TGTGCCAGCAGTTCCCCCCCGGGACTAGCACGCACAGATACGCAGTATTTT.

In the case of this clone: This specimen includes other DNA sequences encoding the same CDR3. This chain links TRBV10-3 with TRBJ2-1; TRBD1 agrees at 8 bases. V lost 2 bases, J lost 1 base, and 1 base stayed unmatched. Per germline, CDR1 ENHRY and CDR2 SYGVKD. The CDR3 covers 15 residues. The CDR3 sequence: CAISEGQGSYNEQFF. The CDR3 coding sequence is TGTGCCATCAGTGAGGGACAGGGTTCCTACAATGAGCAGTTCTTC.

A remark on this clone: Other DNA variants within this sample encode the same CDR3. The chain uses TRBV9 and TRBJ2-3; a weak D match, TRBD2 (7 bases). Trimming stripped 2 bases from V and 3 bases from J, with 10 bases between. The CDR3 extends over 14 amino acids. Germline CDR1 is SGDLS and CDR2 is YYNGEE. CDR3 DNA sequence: TGTGCCAGCAGCGTCGGGGGGCGGACAGATACGCAGTATTTT. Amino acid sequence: CASSVGGRTDTQYF.

In nucleotides, the CDR3 is TGCGCCAGCAGCTTGGGGACAGGGTGGAATGAGCAGTTCTTC. Encoded protein: CASSLGTGWNEQFF. V and J are TRBV5-1 and TRBJ2-1, with 8 bases aligning to TRBD1. The ends lost 0 bases at V and 7 bases at J; junction bases unmatched: 3. The CDR3 extends over 14 amino acids. Per the germline V gene, CDR1 is SGHRS and CDR2 is YFSETQ.

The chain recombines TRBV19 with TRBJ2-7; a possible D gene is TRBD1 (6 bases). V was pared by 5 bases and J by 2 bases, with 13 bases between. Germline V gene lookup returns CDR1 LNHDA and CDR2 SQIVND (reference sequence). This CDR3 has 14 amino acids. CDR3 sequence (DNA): TGTGCCAGTAGTGCGGACAGTTTCACCTACGAGCAGTACTTC. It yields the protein CASSADSFTYEQYF. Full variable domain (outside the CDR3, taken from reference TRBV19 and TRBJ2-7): DGGITQSPKYLFRKEGQNVTLSCEQNLNHDAMYWYRQDPGQGLRLIYYSQIVNDFQKGDIAEGYSVSREKKESFPLTVTSAQKNPTAFYLCASSADSFTYEQYFGPGTRLTVT.

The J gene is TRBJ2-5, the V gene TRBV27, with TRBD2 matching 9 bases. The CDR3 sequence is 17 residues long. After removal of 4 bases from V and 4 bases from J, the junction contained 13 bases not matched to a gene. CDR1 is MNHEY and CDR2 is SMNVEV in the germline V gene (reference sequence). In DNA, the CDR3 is TGTGCCAGCAGTTCCGCAGGCCCCGGGCGGGAGGGAGAGACCCAGTACTTC. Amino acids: CASSSAGPGREGETQYF.

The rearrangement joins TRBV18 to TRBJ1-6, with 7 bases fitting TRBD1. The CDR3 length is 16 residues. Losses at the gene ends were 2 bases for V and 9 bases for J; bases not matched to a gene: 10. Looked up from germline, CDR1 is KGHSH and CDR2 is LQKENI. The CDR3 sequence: CASSPFEAQGGSPLHF. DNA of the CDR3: TGTGCCAGCTCACCATTCGAAGCTCAGGGGGGTTCACCCCTCCACTTT. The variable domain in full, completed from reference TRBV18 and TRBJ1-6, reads NAGVMQNPRHLVRRRGQEARLRCSPMKGHSHVYWYRQLPEEGLKFMVYLQKENIIDESGMPKERFSAEFPKEGPSILRIQQVVRGDSAAYFCASSPFEAQGGSPLHFGNGTRLTVT.

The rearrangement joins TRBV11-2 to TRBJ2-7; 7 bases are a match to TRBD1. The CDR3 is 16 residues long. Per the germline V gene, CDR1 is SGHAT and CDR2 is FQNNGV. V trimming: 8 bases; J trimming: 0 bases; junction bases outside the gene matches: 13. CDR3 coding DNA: TGTGCCAGCTCCTACGGGACAGCCTTTAGCTCCTACGAGCAGTACTTC. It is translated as CASSYGTAFSSYEQYF.

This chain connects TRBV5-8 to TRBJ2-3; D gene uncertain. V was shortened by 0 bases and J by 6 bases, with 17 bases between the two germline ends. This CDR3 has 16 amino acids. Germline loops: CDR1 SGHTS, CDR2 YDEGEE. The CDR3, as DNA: TGTGCCAGCAGCTTGGGTATCCTGAACGGAACGGATACGCAGTATTTT. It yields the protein CASSLGILNGTDTQYF.

CDR3 coding DNA: TGTGCCAGCAGTTGCCGCCGTGACAGGGCCGGAATGCCCCAGCATTTT. Translation: CASSCRRDRAGMPQHF. The genes are TRBV6-6 and TRBJ1-5; 7 positions match TRBD1. The CDR3 length is 16 residues. In germline, CDR1 is MNHNY, CDR2 SVGAGI (reference sequence). J lost 9 bases, V lost 4 bases, and 15 bases had no gene match.

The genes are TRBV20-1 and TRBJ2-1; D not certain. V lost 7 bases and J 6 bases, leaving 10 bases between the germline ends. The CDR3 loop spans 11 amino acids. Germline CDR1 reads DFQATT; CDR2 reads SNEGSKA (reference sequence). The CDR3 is CSGIKSNEQFF. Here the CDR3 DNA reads TGCAGTGGGATAAAAAGCAATGAGCAGTTCTTC.

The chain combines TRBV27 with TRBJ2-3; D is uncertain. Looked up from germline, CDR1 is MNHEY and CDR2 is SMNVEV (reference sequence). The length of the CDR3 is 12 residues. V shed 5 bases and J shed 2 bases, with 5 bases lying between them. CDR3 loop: CASSPDTDTQYF. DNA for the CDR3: TGTGCCAGCAGTCCAGACACAGATACGCAGTATTTT.

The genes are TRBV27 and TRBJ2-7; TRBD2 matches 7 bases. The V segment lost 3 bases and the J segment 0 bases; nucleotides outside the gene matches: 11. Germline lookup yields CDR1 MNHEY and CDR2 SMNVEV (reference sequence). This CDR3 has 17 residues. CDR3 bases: TGTGCCAGCAGTTTTCGATTTGGGGGGGAGGCCTCCTACGAGCAGTACTTC. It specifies CASSFRFGGEASYEQYF.

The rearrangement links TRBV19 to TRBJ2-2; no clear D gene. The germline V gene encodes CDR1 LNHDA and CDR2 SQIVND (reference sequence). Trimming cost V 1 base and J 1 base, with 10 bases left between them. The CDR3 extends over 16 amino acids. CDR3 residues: CASSIGPSRNTGELFF. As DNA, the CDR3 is TGTGCCAGTAGTATAGGCCCAAGTCGGAACACCGGGGAGCTGTTTTTT.

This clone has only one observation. In DNA form, the CDR3 reads TGCGCCAGCAGCCAAGACGGCCCACTACAGGGGGCGGACACTGAAGCTTTCTTT. Its translation is CASSQDGPLQGADTEAFF. This rearrangement joins TRBV4-3 to TRBJ1-1; 9 bases fit TRBD1. The V and J ends lost 0 bases and 3 bases, in that order; junction bases with no gene match: 11. CDR3 length equals 18 residues. Germline V gene lookup returns CDR1 LGHNA and CDR2 YSLEER.

The CDR3 DNA follows: TGTGGCTTACAGGGAGGCGAGACCCAGTACTTC. This gives the protein CGLQGGETQYF. This chain connects TRBV2 to TRBJ2-5, with D perhaps assigned TRBD1 or TRBD2 (6 bases each). Germline V gene sequence: CDR1 SNHLY, CDR2 FYNNEI. This CDR3 comprises 11 residues.

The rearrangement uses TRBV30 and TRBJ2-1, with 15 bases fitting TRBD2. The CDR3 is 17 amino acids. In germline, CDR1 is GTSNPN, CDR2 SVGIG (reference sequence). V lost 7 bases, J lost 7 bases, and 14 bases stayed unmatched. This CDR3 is CASDRTSGRAGSNEQFF. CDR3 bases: TGTGCCTCAGATAGGACTAGCGGGAGGGCGGGGTCAAATGAGCAGTTCTTC. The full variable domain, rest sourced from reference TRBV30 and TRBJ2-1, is SQTIHQWPATLVQPVGSPLSLECTVEGTSNPNLYWYRQAAGRGLQLLFYSVGIGQISSEVPQNLSASRPQDRQFILSSKKLLLSDSGFYLCASDRTSGRAGSNEQFFGPGTRLTVL.

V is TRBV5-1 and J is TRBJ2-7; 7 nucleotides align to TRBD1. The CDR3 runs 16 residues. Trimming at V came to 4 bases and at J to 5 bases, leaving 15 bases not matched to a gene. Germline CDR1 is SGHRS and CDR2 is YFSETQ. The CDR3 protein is CASSPRTGAGVDEQYF. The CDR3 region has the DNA TGCGCCAGCAGCCCCAGGACAGGTGCAGGTGTGGACGAGCAGTACTTC.

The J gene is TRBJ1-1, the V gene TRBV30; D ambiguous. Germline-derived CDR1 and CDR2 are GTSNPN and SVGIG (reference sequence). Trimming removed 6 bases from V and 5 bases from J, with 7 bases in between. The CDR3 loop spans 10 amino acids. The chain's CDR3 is CACIRTEAFF. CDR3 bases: TGTGCCTGTATCCGAACTGAAGCTTTCTTT.

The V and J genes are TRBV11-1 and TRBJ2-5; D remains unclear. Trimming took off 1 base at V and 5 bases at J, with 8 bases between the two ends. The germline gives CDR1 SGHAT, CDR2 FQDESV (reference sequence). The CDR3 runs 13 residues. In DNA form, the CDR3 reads TGTGCCAGCAGCTTAGGGACGGTGGAGACCCAGTACTTC. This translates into CASSLGTVETQYF. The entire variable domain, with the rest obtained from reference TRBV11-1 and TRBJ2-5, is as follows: EAEVAQSPRYKITEKSQAVAFWCDPISGHATLYWYRQILGQGPELLVQFQDESVVDDSQLPKDRFSAERLKGVDSTLKIQPAELGDSAMYLCASSLGTVETQYFGPGTRLLVL.

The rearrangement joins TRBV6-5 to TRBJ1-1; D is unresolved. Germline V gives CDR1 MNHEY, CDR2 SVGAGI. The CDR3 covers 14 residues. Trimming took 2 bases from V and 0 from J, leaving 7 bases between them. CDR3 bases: TGTGCCAGCAGTTACCTGGAAATGAACACTGAAGCTTTCTTT. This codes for CASSYLEMNTEAFF.

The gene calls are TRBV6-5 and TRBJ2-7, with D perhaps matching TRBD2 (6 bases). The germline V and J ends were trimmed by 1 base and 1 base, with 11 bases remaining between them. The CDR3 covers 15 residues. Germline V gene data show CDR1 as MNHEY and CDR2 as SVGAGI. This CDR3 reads CASSYLQAGSYEQYF. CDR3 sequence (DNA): TGTGCCAGCAGTTACTTGCAAGCGGGTTCCTACGAGCAGTACTTC.

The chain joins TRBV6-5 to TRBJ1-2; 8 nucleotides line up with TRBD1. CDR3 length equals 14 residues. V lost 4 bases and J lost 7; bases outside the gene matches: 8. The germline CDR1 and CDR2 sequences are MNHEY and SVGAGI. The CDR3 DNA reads TGTGCCAGCAGTTCCTTTCAGGGGGCTGGTGGCTACACCTTC. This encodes CASSSFQGAGGYTF.

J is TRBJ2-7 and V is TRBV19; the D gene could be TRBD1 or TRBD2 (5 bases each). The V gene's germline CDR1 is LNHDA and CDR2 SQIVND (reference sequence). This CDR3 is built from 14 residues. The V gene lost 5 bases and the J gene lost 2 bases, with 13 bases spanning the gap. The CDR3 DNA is TGTGCCAGTAGTGCAGGGAGAGGGACCTACGAGCAGTACTTC. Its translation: CASSAGRGTYEQYF.